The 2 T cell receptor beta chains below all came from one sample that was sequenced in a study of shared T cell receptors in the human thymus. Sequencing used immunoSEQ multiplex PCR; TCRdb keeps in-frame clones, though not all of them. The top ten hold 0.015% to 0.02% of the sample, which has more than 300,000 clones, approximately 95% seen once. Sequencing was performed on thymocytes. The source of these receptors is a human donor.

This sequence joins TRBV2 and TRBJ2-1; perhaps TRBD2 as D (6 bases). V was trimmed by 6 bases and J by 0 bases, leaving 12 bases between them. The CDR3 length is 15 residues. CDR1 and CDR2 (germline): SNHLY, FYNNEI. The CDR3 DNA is TGTGCCAGCAGGGCGGACGGGAGCTCCTACAATGAGCAGTTCTTC. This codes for CASRADGSSYNEQFF.

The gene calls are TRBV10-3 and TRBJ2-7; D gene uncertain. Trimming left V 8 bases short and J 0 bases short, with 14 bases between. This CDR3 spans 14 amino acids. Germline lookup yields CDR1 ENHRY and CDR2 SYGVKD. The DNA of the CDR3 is TGTGCCATCGGAGCTAGGGTGTTCTCCTACGAGCAGTACTTC. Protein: CAIGARVFSYEQYF.